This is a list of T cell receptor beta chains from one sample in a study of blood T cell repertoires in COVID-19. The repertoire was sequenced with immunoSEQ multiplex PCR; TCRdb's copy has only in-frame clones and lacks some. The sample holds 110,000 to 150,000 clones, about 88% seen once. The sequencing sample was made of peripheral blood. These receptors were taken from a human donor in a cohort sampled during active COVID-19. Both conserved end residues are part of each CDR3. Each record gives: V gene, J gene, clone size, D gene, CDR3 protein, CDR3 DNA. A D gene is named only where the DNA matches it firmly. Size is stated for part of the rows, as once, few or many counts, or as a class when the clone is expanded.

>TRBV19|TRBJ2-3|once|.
CASSFANSDTQYF
TGTGCCAGTAGTTTCGCTAACTCAGATACGCAGTATTTT
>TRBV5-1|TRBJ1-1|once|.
CASSLVTRGNTEAFF
TGCGCCAGCAGCTTGGTCACCAGGGGGAACACTGAAGCTTTCTTT
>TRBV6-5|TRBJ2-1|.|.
CASSYQTLGGVNEQFF
TGTGCCAGCAGCTACCAGACCCTTGGCGGGGTCAATGAGCAGTTCTTC
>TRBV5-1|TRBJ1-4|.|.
CASSLSLGSYEKLFF
TGCGCCAGCAGCTTAAGCCTAGGCAGCTATGAAAAACTGTTTTTT
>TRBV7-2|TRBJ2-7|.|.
CASSYRSYSYEQYF
TGTGCCAGCTCGTACAGGTCCTACTCCTACGAGCAGTACTTC
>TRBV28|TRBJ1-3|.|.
CASSLRDKGNTIYF
TGTGCCAGCAGTTTAAGGGACAAAGGAAACACCATATATTTT
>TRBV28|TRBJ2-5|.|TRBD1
CASSLRGPLETQYF
TGTGCCAGCAGTTTGAGGGGGCCGTTGGAGACCCAGTACTTC
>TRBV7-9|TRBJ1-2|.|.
CASTIGEGRTNYGYTF
TGTGCCAGCACCATAGGGGAAGGGCGGACTAACTATGGCTACACCTTC
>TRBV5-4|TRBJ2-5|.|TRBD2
CASSLGGSGRQETQYF
TGTGCCAGCAGCTTGGGGGGTAGCGGGAGACAAGAGACCCAGTACTTC
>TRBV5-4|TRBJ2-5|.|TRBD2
CASGLTNSILAGEQETQYF
TGTGCCAGCGGCCTCACAAACTCAATCCTAGCGGGGGAGCAAGAGACCCAGTACTTC
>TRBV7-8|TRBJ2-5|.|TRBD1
CASSWDRGQETQYF
TGTGCCAGCAGCTGGGACAGGGGGCAGGAGACCCAGTACTTC
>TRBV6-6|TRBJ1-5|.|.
CASGTSGQVNQPQHF
TGTGCCAGCGGAACTTCAGGGCAAGTCAATCAGCCCCAGCATTTT
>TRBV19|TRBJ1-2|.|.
CASSIADMPEYGYTF
TGTGCCAGTAGTATCGCGGACATGCCTGAGTATGGCTACACCTTC
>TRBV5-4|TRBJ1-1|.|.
CASSLVFRGYVEAFF
TGTGCCAGCAGCTTGGTATTCCGGGGTTACGTAGAAGCTTTCTTT
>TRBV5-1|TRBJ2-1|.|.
CASSLDAGGKQFF
TGCGCCAGCAGCTTGGATGCGGGCGGCAAGCAGTTCTTC
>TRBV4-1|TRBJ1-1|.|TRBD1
CASSHKQGSLIDTEAFF
TGCGCCAGCAGCCACAAACAGGGGTCCCTCATCGACACTGAAGCTTTCTTT
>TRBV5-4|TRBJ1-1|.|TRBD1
CASSLGQGSRLNTEAFF
TGTGCCAGCAGCCTCGGACAGGGGTCTAGGTTGAACACTGAAGCTTTCTTT
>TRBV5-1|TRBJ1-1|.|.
CASSEPGDLTEAFF
TGCGCCAGCAGCGAGCCGGGAGACCTCACTGAAGCTTTCTTT
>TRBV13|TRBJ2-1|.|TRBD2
CASSLGLAGNEQFF
TGTGCCAGCAGCTTAGGGCTAGCGGGGAATGAGCAGTTCTTC
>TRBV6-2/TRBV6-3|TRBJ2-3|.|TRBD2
CASSYGTSGSVGTQYF
TGTGCCAGCAGTTACGGCACTAGCGGGAGTGTGGGTACGCAGTATTTT
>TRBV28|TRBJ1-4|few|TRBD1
CASSPDREDEKLFF
TGTGCCAGCAGTCCCGACAGGGAGGATGAAAAACTGTTTTTT
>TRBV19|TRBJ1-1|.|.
CASSPAQYTEAFF
TGTGCCAGTAGTCCCGCACAGTACACTGAAGCTTTCTTT
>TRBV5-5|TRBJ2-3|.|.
CASNARTFTDTQYF
TGTGCCAGCAACGCCAGGACTTTCACAGATACGCAGTATTTT
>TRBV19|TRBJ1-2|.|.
CASSTDSFYGYTF
TGTGCCAGTAGTACGGACAGTTTCTATGGCTACACCTTC
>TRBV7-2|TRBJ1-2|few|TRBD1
CASSLAVVQGNYGYTF
TGTGCCAGCAGCTTAGCGGTTGTACAGGGGAACTATGGCTACACCTTC
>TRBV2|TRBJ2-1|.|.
CASSSEGYNEQFF
TGTGCCAGCAGTTCAGAGGGATACAATGAGCAGTTCTTC
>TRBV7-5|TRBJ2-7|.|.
CASPGPGRHYEQYF
TGTGCCAGCCCTGGTCCAGGGCGACACTACGAGCAGTACTTC
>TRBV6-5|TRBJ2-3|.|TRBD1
CASGTGMVDTQYF
TGTGCCAGCGGGACAGGGATGGTGGATACGCAGTATTTT
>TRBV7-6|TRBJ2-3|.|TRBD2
CASSARRGGGTDTQYF
TGTGCCAGCAGCGCCCGACGTGGCGGGGGAACAGATACGCAGTATTTT
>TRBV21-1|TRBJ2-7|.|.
CASSRPGLESSEQYF
TGTGCCAGCAGCAGACCGGGACTAGAATCCTCCGAGCAGTACTTC
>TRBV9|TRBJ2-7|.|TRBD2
CASSAGLAVGEQYF
TGTGCCAGCAGCGCAGGACTAGCGGTGGGGGAGCAGTACTTC
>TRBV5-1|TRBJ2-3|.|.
CASTFTGSSDTQYF
TGCGCCAGCACCTTTACAGGGAGTTCAGATACGCAGTATTTT
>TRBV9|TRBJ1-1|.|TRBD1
CASSGGTGLTEAFF
TGTGCCAGCAGCGGGGGGACAGGGCTCACTGAAGCTTTCTTT
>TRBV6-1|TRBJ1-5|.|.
CASSEARQRNQPQHF
TGTGCCAGCAGTGAAGCGCGGCAGAGGAATCAGCCCCAGCATTTT
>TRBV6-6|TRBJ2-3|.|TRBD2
CASSYEGGGAADTQYF
TGTGCCAGCAGTTACGAGGGCGGGGGGGCGGCAGATACGCAGTATTTT